This T cell receptor beta chain is from a study of technical replicates of blood from a few donors. Trimming left V 3 bases short and J 4 bases short, with 7 bases between. Per the germline V gene, CDR1 is LNHDA and CDR2 is SQIVND (reference sequence). The CDR3 is 13 amino acids. The method was immunoSEQ multiplex PCR; TCRdb's version includes in-frame clones alone and lacks a portion of them. The repertoire consists of around 68,000 clones, with about 97% occurring once and the leading ten covering roughly 0.25%. This sequence originates from a human donor in good health. Sequencing was carried out using T cells isolated from PBMCs. This rearrangement joins TRBV19 to TRBJ2-1, with a tentative D call TRBD2 (5 bases). The CDR3 sequence is CASSISGYNEQFF. CDR3 DNA sequence: TGTGCCAGTAGTATCTCGGGGTACAATGAGCAGTTCTTC.